The 32 T cell receptor beta chains presented below share a single source sample, sequenced in a study of blood T cell repertoires in COVID-19. Profiling relied on immunoSEQ multiplex PCR, and the TCRdb table lists in-frame clones only, not all of them. The profile shows over 110,000 clones, approximately 91% of them singletons. The specimen was peripheral blood. The receptors come from a man in his 70s with acute or convalescent COVID-19.

This chain joins TRBV7-2 and TRBJ2-5; perhaps TRBD2 as D (7 bases). The germline V gene has CDR1 SGHTA and CDR2 FQGNSA. This CDR3 contains 17 residues. V was trimmed by 0 bases and J by 2 bases, leaving 16 bases between them. Here the CDR3 DNA reads TGTGCCAGCAGCTTAGCGCTATGGGGGGGCGGGCAAGAGACCCAGTACTTC. Translation gives CASSLALWGGGQETQYF. Together with reference TRBV7-2 and TRBJ2-5, the CDR3 gives the full variable domain: GAGVSQSPSNKVTEKGKDVELRCDPISGHTALYWYRQSLGQGLEFLIYFQGNSAPDKSGLPSDRFSAERTGGSVSTLTIQRTQQEDSAVYLCASSLALWGGGQETQYFGPGTRLLVL.

This chain links TRBV5-1 with TRBJ1-5; tentative D call: TRBD1 (5 bases). The ends were cut back, 7 bases at V and 7 bases at J, with 18 bases in the middle. CDR1 is SGHRS, CDR2 YFSETQ, per germline. CDR3 length: 14 amino acids. CDR3 nucleotide sequence: TGCGCCAGCGCCCAGGAGCAGGGCTGGCAGCCCCAGCATTTT. Amino acid sequence: CASAQEQGWQPQHF.

The chain has TRBV7-9 and TRBJ1-6; 7 positions match TRBD1. CDR3 size: 15 residues. Trimming removed 7 bases from V and 7 bases from J; junction bases left unmatched: 10. Germline V lookup: CDR1 SEHNR, CDR2 FQNEAQ (reference sequence). The CDR3 nucleotides are TGTGCCAGCACCCTGACAGGGCTTCGCAATTCACCCCTCCACTTT. Protein product: CASTLTGLRNSPLHF.

The chain links TRBV18 to TRBJ2-2, with no clear D. Trimming took off 3 bases at V and 6 bases at J, with 11 bases between the two ends. Looked up from germline, CDR1 is KGHSH and CDR2 is LQKENI. The CDR3 contains 14 residues. The chain's CDR3 is CASSPSVAAGELFF. In nucleotides, the CDR3 is TGTGCCAGCTCACCTTCGGTGGCGGCCGGGGAGCTGTTTTTT.

The chain couples TRBV20-1 to TRBJ2-5; tentative D call: TRBD2 (5 bases). Trimming pared 3 bases from V and 1 base from J, leaving 9 bases between. The germline V gene has CDR1 DFQATT and CDR2 SNEGSKA (reference sequence). This CDR3 is built from 13 residues. CDR3 DNA: TGCAGTGCTAGTGCAGGACTCCAAGAGACCCAGTACTTC. As protein: CSASAGLQETQYF.

The chain has TRBV11-2 and TRBJ2-1, with TRBD1 matching 7 bases. The germline V gene has CDR1 SGHAT and CDR2 FQNNGV. V lost 1 base to trimming and J lost 2 bases; unmatched junction nucleotides: 11. The CDR3 totals 18 residues. The CDR3 loop is CASSLVVLGQGAYNEQFF. CDR3 DNA sequence: TGTGCCAGCAGCTTAGTAGTTTTGGGTCAGGGGGCCTACAATGAGCAGTTCTTC.

This sequence joins TRBV7-8 and TRBJ2-7, with 10 bases identical to TRBD1. V dropped 5 bases and J dropped 3; count of bases not matched to a gene: 1. Per germline, CDR1 SGHVS and CDR2 FQNEAQ. The CDR3 is made up of 13 amino acids. The CDR3 nucleotides are TGTGCCAGCAGCCGGACAGGGGGCTACGAGCAGTACTTC. It encodes CASSRTGGYEQYF.

V and J are TRBV6-1 and TRBJ2-7, with 9 nucleotides matching TRBD1. With 0 bases clipped from V and 3 bases from J, the junction kept 6 bases outside the gene matches. The CDR3 runs to 16 residues. Germline V gives CDR1 MNHNS, CDR2 SASEGT. CDR3 loop: CASSEAGTGPRYEQYF. The DNA for the CDR3 is TGTGCCAGCAGTGAAGCAGGGACAGGGCCACGCTACGAGCAGTACTTC.

The table lists this clone with a count of one. The chain uses TRBV7-2 and TRBJ2-3; 7 nucleotides match TRBD2. V dropped 1 base and J dropped 6; count of bases not matched to a gene: 7. CDR3 length: 15 residues. CDR1 is SGHTA, CDR2 FQGNSA, per germline. The CDR3 DNA follows: TGTGCCAGCAGCTTAGGCGGGAGAGGTTTGGATACGCAGTATTTT. This gives the protein CASSLGGRGLDTQYF. The full variable domain, completed using reference TRBV7-2 and TRBJ2-3, is GAGVSQSPSNKVTEKGKDVELRCDPISGHTALYWYRQSLGQGLEFLIYFQGNSAPDKSGLPSDRFSAERTGGSVSTLTIQRTQQEDSAVYLCASSLGGRGLDTQYFGPGTRLTVL.

The J gene is TRBJ2-7, the V gene TRBV21-1; the table's D call, TRBD2, has no DNA check behind it. TRBV21-1 is marked as a pseudogene. The CDR3 totals 17 residues. The CDR3 DNA reads TGTGCCAGCACAATACAGCAGGGTAGCGGGAAAAACTACGAGCAGTACTTC. It yields the protein CASTIQQGSGKNYEQYF.

J is TRBJ1-5 and V is TRBV6-5, with D perhaps TRBD1 (5 bases). The CDR3 totals 14 residues. The V gene lost 6 bases and the J gene lost 3 bases, with 12 bases spanning the gap. Germline CDR1 reads MNHEY; CDR2 reads SVGAGI. CDR3: CASSGTGINQPQHF. Here the CDR3 DNA reads TGTGCCAGCAGCGGAACAGGAATCAATCAGCCCCAGCATTTT.

This clone was counted between two and nine times. V gene TRBV24-1 combines with J gene TRBJ1-2; D remains unclear. Trimming left V 1 base short and J 7 bases short, with 6 bases between. From germline, CDR1 is KGHDR and CDR2 SFDVKD. CDR3 size: 12 residues. The CDR3 region has the DNA TGTGCCACCAGTGATTTCCCAGGTGGCTACACCTTC. Protein product: CATSDFPGGYTF.

The V call is TRBV28, the J call TRBJ1-1; no definite D call. Trimming cost V 10 bases and J 3 bases, with 15 bases left between them. CDR3 length: 13 residues. The germline V gene encodes CDR1 MDHEN and CDR2 SYDVKM. This chain's CDR3 is CATGEGSDTEAFF. CDR3 in DNA: TGTGCCACCGGCGAGGGTAGCGACACTGAAGCTTTCTTT. The entire variable domain, with the rest obtained from reference TRBV28 and TRBJ1-1, is as follows: DVKVTQSSRYLVKRTGEKVFLECVQDMDHENMFWYRQDPGLGLRLIYFSYDVKMKEKGDIPEGYSVSREKKERFSLILESASTNQTSMYLCATGEGSDTEAFFGQGTRLTVV.

DNA for the CDR3: TGTGCCAGCAGTTTTTTCGCGGGGCGAAACGAGAACACCGGGGAGCTGTTTTTT. Its translation: CASSFFAGRNENTGELFF. The V call is TRBV28, the J call TRBJ2-2; the D gene is possibly TRBD2 (6 bases). CDR1 MDHEN and CDR2 SYDVKM come from the germline V gene. V was shortened by 3 bases and J by 1 base, with 18 bases between the two germline ends. The CDR3 is 18 amino acids.

V gene TRBV7-2 combines with J gene TRBJ2-1; D is undetermined. Germline V gene lookup returns CDR1 SGHTA and CDR2 FQGNSA. The CDR3 is 15 residues long. V gave up 5 bases and J gave up 0 bases, with 11 bases separating them. CDR3 amino acids: CASSLSESSYNEQFF. The CDR3 DNA reads TGTGCCAGCAGCCTGAGCGAGAGCTCCTACAATGAGCAGTTCTTC. Together with reference TRBV7-2 and TRBJ2-1, the CDR3 gives the full variable domain: GAGVSQSPSNKVTEKGKDVELRCDPISGHTALYWYRQSLGQGLEFLIYFQGNSAPDKSGLPSDRFSAERTGGSVSTLTIQRTQQEDSAVYLCASSLSESSYNEQFFGPGTRLTVL.

About this clone itself: At one boundary the junction diverges from the germline segment, which might be a read error. J is TRBJ2-1 and V is TRBV11-3, with D tentatively TRBD1 (7 bases). CDR1 is SGHNT, CDR2 YENEEA, per germline. The CDR3 is 15 residues long. The CDR3, as DNA: TGTGCCAGCAGCTTAGGGAGGGGGCTAGACAATGGGCAGTTCTTC. Translating gives CASSLGRGLDNGQFF.

This chain connects TRBV6-1 to TRBJ1-1; D is unresolved. The germline gives CDR1 MNHNS, CDR2 SASEGT. V was cut by 0 bases and J by 7 bases, with 9 bases left in between. The CDR3 loop spans 13 amino acids. CDR3 nucleotides: TGTGCCAGCAGTGAAGCTGGGAGGTTTGAAGCTTTCTTT. It is translated as CASSEAGRFEAFF.

The J gene is TRBJ1-1, the V gene TRBV2; D unclear. Trimming cost V 6 bases and J 9 bases, with 11 bases left between them. CDR1 is SNHLY and CDR2 is FYNNEI in the germline V gene. CDR3 length equals 11 residues. In DNA form, the CDR3 reads TGTGCCAGCAGCGTGACCGGGAAAGCTTTCTTT. This translates into CASSVTGKAFF. Filled out from reference TRBV2 and TRBJ1-1, the complete variable domain reads EPEVTQTPSHQVTQMGQEVILRCVPISNHLYFYWYRQILGQKVEFLVSFYNNEISEKSEIFDDQFSVERPDGSNFTLKIRSTKLEDSAMYFCASSVTGKAFFGQGTRLTVV.

The genes are TRBV12-3 or TRBV12-4 and TRBJ2-7, with D perhaps matching TRBD1 (6 bases). Trimming took off 6 bases at V and 3 bases at J, with 9 bases between the two ends. The CDR3 spans 12 residues. CDR3 DNA: TGTGCCAGCAGGGCGACAGGCTACGAGCAGTACTTC. Translated: CASRATGYEQYF.

The CDR3 reads CASSQALQGAYEQYF. CDR3 DNA sequence: TGTGCCAGCAGCCAAGCTCTCCAGGGCGCCTACGAGCAGTACTTC. The chain recombines TRBV4-2 with TRBJ2-7; tentatively, D is TRBD1 (5 bases). The CDR3 totals 15 residues. Per the germline V gene, CDR1 is LGHNA and CDR2 is YNFKEQ. V lost 1 base and J 2 bases, leaving 12 bases between the germline ends.

This sequence joins TRBV27 and TRBJ2-1; the D gene is possibly TRBD2 (6 bases). Looked up from germline, CDR1 is MNHEY and CDR2 is SMNVEV (reference sequence). The CDR3 loop spans 14 amino acids. The V end was cut by 11 bases, the J end by 2 bases, with 16 bases between. In DNA, the CDR3 is TGTGCCTCTTCCCGGGGGAGCCCCTACAATGAGCAGTTCTTC. Translating gives CASSRGSPYNEQFF.

The CDR3 loop reads CASSATAGELFF. The CDR3 region has the DNA TGCGCCAGCAGTGCCACGGCCGGGGAGCTGTTTTTT. V gene TRBV10-2 combines with J gene TRBJ2-2, with D unresolved. There are 12 residues in the CDR3. Per the germline V gene, CDR1 is WSHSY and CDR2 is SAAADI. Deletions cut 4 bases from V and 6 bases from J, with 6 bases between.

This chain links TRBV7-8 with TRBJ2-5; the D is unclear. Trimming shortened V by 1 base and J by 7 bases, and 4 bases separated the two germline ends. CDR1 is SGHVS, CDR2 FQNEAQ, per germline. The CDR3 is 11 amino acids. CDR3 bases: TGTGCCAGCAGCTTAGGGCCGACCCAGTACTTC. Its translation: CASSLGPTQYF.

V is TRBV4-1 and J is TRBJ1-2; D gene ambiguous. V was shortened by 4 bases and J by 7 bases, with 16 bases between the two germline ends. Germline CDR1 and CDR2: MGHRA and YSYEKL. The CDR3 has 14 amino acids. CDR3 coding DNA: TGCGCCAGCAGCCCCGACCAGCAGCGAGGTGGCTACACCTTC. Encoded protein: CASSPDQQRGGYTF.

The chain joins TRBV5-1 to TRBJ2-5, with TRBD1 matching 12 bases. The CDR3 has 16 amino acids. J gave up 5 bases and V 0 bases, and 5 bases lay outside the gene matches. Per germline, CDR1 SGHRS and CDR2 YFSETQ. DNA for the CDR3: TGCGCCAGCAGCTTGGTTGGGACAGGGGGCCTGGAGACCCAGTACTTC. Translation: CASSLVGTGGLETQYF.

The chain is built from TRBV29-1 and TRBJ2-5; 8 bases match TRBD2. Trimming took 7 bases from V and 0 from J; bases not matched to a gene: 7. Germline loops: CDR1 SQVTM, CDR2 ANQGSEA. The CDR3 runs to 14 residues. The CDR3 loop reads CSALPGGDQETQYF. The CDR3 DNA reads TGCAGCGCCTTACCGGGGGGGGACCAAGAGACCCAGTACTTC.

A single count supports this clone. In DNA form, the CDR3 reads TGTGCCAGCAGTCGAGTCCCAGGGGAGACCCAGTACTTC. It encodes CASSRVPGETQYF. The chain carries TRBV12-3 or TRBV12-4 and TRBJ2-5; weak D call: TRBD1 (5 bases). CDR3 size: 13 residues. The germline V and J ends were trimmed by 5 bases and 5 bases, with 12 bases remaining between them.

The genes are TRBV28 and TRBJ1-2; D possibly corresponds to TRBD1 (6 bases). From germline, CDR1 is MDHEN and CDR2 SYDVKM. V was shortened by 3 bases and J by 4 bases, with 12 bases between the two germline ends. CDR3 length equals 14 residues. The CDR3 sequence is CASSFGGGGYGYTF. CDR3 nucleotides: TGTGCCAGCAGTTTTGGAGGGGGGGGCTATGGCTACACCTTC.

This chain joins TRBV3-1 (or the pseudogene TRBV3-2) and TRBJ2-2, with TRBD2 as a possible D gene (7 bases). V dropped 1 base and J dropped 4 bases, with 10 bases sitting between them. Germline CDR1 and CDR2: LGHDT and YNNKEL (reference sequence). This CDR3 region has 15 residues. Written as DNA, the CDR3 is TGTGCCAGCAGCCAAGCGGGGGGCCCCACCGGGGAGCTGTTTTTT. Translation: CASSQAGGPTGELFF.

This chain joins TRBV2 and TRBJ2-7; the match to TRBD2 covers 11 bases. Looked up from germline, CDR1 is SNHLY and CDR2 is FYNNEI. After removal of 3 bases from V and 0 bases from J, the junction contained 4 bases not matched to a gene. This CDR3 has 16 amino acids. CDR3 in amino acids: CASSEKTSGTSYEQYF. CDR3 in DNA: TGTGCCAGCAGTGAGAAGACTAGCGGGACCTCCTACGAGCAGTACTTC.

The V and J genes are TRBV19 and TRBJ2-3; 11 bases are a match to TRBD2. V was clipped by 7 bases and J by 4 bases; unmatched bases: 4. This CDR3 spans 14 amino acids. CDR1 is LNHDA, CDR2 SQIVND, per germline (reference sequence). As DNA, the CDR3 is TGTGCCAGTAAACTAGCGGGGGAGTCAGATACGCAGTATTTT. Translated: CASKLAGESDTQYF.

V usage is TRBV6-1 and J usage is TRBJ2-4; 13 nucleotides line up with TRBD2. There are 23 residues in the CDR3. V shed 0 bases and J 1 base; nucleotides not matched to a gene: 18. Germline V gives CDR1 MNHNS, CDR2 SASEGT. CDR3 sequence (DNA): TGTGCCAGCAGTGAAGCGGTCAGACTAGCGGGGGGCCGGGGTGGCGGGGCCAAAAACATTCAGTACTTC. Its protein is CASSEAVRLAGGRGGGAKNIQYF.